This TCR beta chain was observed in a study of CD8 T cells in ankylosing spondylitis. Whole-study results and caveats: CD8+ by phenotype, disease-linked clones were relatively rare in peripheral blood. Past studies reported some motif variants in reactive arthritis synovial fluid and blood. For ankylosing spondylitis blood, a TCR beta motif of under ten highly homologous variants appeared characteristic. As reported, disease-linked clones showed significant enrichment in matched ankylosing spondylitis synovial fluid.

Trimming stripped 0 bases from V and 2 bases from J, with 13 bases between. The CDR3 has 16 amino acids. In germline, CDR1 is SGHKS, CDR2 YYEKEE (reference sequence). There are many counts of this clonotype. Antigen: not known. Library preparation for TCR beta used quantitative 5'-RACE with molecular barcodes. TCRdb passed the 5' RACE reads through MiXCR, listing each CDR3 protein once. Of around 490,000 distinct CDR3 sequences listed, roughly 5.2% are singletons. The sample taken for sequencing was blood, either unsorted or a sorted T cell fraction (not recorded which). The chain employs TRBV5-5 and TRBJ2-3; D gene unclear. The sequence was collected from a male donor with ankylosing spondylitis. CDR3 in amino acids: CASSLAATSYTDTQYF. The CDR3 DNA sequence: TGTGCCAGCAGCTTGGCCGCGACAAGTTACACAGATACGCAGTATTTT. Complete variable domain (other parts from reference TRBV5-5 and TRBJ2-3): DAGVTQSPTHLIKTRGQQVTLRCSPISGHKSVSWYQQVLGQGPQFIFQYYEKEERGRGNFPDRFSARQFPNYSSELNVNALLLGDSALYLCASSLAATSYTDTQYFGPGTRLTVL.